This T cell receptor (beta chain) was documented in a study of STAT5B mutations in CD4+ large granular lymphocyte leukemia. Study-level information: Healthy donors showed HLA-associated enrichment of the CDR3 'QG' motif.

Authors' processing steps: Productive clonotypes were detectable down to 2.59 x 10-5 frequency. Profiled with immunoSEQ multiplex PCR; TCRdb holds only in-frame clones, not every one. V and J calls plus clone size are reproduced from that table; the DNA served to infer D and trimming. The sample consists of 34,000 or so clones, just under 85% of them appearing once. Concerning this clone: Its matching antigen is unknown.

General observations from the study: Patient CD4-sorted repertoires looked more clonal than healthy CD4+ repertoires, even without putative leukemic clones. Main leukemic clonotypes were patient-specific, but under 30% appeared at low frequency elsewhere.

The V and J ends lost 5 bases and 2 bases respectively, with 16 bases between them. From germline, CDR1 is PRHDT and CDR2 FYEKMQ (reference sequence). This CDR3 spans 15 amino acids. The sequencing sample was made of CD4+ T cells from blood buffy coats. This chain connects TRBV13 to TRBJ2-7; either TRBD1 or TRBD2 may supply D (5 bases each). This clonotype originated in a human donor in good health. CDR3 sequence: CASSRTGTVPYEQYF. The CDR3 region has the DNA TGTGCCAGCAGCAGAACTGGGACCGTCCCCTACGAGCAGTACTTC.